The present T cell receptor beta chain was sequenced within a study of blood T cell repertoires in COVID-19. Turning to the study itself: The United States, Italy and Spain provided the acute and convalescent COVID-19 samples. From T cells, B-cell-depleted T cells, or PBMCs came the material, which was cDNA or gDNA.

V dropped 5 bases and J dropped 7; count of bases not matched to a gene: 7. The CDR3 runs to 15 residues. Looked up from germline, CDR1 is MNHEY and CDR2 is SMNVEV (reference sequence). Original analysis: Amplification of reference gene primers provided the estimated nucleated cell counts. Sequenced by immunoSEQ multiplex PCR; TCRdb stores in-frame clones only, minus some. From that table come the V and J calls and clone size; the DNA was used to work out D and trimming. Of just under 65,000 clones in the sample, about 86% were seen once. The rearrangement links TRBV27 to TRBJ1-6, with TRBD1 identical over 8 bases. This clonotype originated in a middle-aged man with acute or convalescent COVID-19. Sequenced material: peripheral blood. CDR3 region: CASSVSGTGNSPLHF. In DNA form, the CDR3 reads TGTGCCAGCAGTGTGTCCGGGACAGGAAATTCACCCCTCCACTTT.